This TCR beta chain was found in a study of response to subunit inactivated influenza vaccine. Notes on the study in general: After each seasonal influenza vaccination, few new T cells are recruited, the authors suggested.

After removal of 4 bases from V and 5 bases from J, the junction contained 10 bases not matched to a gene. The CDR3 consists of 17 residues. Germline CDR1 and CDR2: LGHDT and YNNKEL (reference sequence). This clonotype was seen a handful of times. Its matching antigen is unknown. TCRdb passed the RT-PCR reads through MiXCR, listing each CDR3 protein once. The sample has 600,000 to 850,000 distinct CDR3 sequences; 14% are singletons. The TCR originated in a man aged 45 to 65 who received an inactivated influenza vaccine. This rearrangement joins TRBV3-1 to TRBJ2-5, with 13 bases that match TRBD2. The source material was PBMCs from blood, sampled approximately 15 days before vaccination. The CDR3 sequence: CASSPTSGGASGETQYF. CDR3 coding DNA: TGTGCCAGCAGCCCCACTAGCGGGGGGGCCTCGGGCGAGACCCAGTACTTC.